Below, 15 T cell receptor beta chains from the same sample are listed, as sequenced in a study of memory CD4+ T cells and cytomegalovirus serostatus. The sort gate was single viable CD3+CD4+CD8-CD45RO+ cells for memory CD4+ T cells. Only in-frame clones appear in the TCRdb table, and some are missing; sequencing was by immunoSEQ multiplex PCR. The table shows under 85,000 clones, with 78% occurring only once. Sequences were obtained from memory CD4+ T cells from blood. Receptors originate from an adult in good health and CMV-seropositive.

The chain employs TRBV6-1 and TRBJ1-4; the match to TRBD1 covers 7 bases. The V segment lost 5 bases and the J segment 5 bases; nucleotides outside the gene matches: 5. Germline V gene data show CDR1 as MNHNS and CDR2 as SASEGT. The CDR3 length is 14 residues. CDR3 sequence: CASSTRGGNEKLFF. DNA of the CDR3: TGTGCCAGCAGTACCAGGGGGGGCAATGAAAAACTGTTTTTT.

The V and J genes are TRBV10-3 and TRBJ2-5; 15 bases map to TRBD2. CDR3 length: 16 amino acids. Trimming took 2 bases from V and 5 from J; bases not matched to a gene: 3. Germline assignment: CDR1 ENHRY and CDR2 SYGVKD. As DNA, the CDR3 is TGTGCCATCAGTGAGGGGACTAGCGGGGGGCGGGAGACCCAGTACTTC. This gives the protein CAISEGTSGGRETQYF.

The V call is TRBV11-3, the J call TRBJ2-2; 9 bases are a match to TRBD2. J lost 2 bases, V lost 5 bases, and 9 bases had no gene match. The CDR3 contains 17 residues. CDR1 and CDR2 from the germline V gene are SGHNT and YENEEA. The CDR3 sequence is CASSLHALAGNTGELFF. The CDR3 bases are TGTGCCAGCAGCCTCCACGCCCTAGCGGGAAACACCGGGGAGCTGTTTTTT.

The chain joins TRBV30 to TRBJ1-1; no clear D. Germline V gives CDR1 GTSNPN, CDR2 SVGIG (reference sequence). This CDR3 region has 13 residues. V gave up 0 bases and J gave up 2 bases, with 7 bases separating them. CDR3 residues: CAWSVRQNTEAFF. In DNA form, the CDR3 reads TGTGCCTGGAGTGTACGACAAAACACTGAAGCTTTCTTT.

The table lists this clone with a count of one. CDR3 nucleotides: TGTGCCAGCAGTTTCTCCGGGGCGCAGTACGTC. Protein: CASSFSGAQYV. The V call is TRBV28, the J call TRBJ2-7; D may be TRBD1 or TRBD2 (5 bases each). V lost 3 bases and J lost 9, with 9 bases in between. The CDR3 has 11 residues. Germline V gene data show CDR1 as MDHEN and CDR2 as SYDVKM.

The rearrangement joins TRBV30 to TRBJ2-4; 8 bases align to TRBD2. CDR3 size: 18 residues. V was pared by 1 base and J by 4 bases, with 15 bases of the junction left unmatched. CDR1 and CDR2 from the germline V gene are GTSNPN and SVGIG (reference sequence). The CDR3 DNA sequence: TGTGCCTGGAGTGAAGCGGGGGACAACACGGTTAAGAAAAACATTCAGTACTTC. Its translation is CAWSEAGDNTVKKNIQYF.

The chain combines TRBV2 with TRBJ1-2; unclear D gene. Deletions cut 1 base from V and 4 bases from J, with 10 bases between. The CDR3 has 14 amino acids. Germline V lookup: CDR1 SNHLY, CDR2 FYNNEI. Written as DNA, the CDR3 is TGTGCCAGCAGTGAAGATAGTGGCGTCTATGGCTACACCTTC. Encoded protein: CASSEDSGVYGYTF. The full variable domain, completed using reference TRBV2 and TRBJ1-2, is EPEVTQTPSHQVTQMGQEVILRCVPISNHLYFYWYRQILGQKVEFLVSFYNNEISEKSEIFDDQFSVERPDGSNFTLKIRSTKLEDSAMYFCASSEDSGVYGYTFGSGTRLTVV.

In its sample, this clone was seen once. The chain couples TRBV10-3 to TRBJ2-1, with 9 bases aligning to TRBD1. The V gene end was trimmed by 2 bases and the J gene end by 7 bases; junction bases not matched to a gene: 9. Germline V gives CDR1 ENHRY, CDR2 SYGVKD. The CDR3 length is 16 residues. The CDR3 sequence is CAISETRGQGRNEQFF. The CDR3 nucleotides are TGTGCCATCAGTGAGACCCGGGGACAGGGTAGGAATGAGCAGTTCTTC.

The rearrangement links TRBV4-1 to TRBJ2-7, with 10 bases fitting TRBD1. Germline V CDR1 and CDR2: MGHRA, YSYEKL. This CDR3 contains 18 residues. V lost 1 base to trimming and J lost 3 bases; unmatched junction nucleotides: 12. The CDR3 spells CASSQVQLTGQGGYEQYF. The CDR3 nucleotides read TGCGCCAGCAGCCAAGTCCAGCTCACCGGACAGGGGGGCTACGAGCAGTACTTC.

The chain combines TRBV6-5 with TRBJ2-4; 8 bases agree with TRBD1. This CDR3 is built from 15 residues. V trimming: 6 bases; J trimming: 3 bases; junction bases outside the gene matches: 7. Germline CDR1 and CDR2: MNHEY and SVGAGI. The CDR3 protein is CASSGQGSGKNIQYF. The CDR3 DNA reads TGTGCCAGCAGCGGACAGGGCTCGGGCAAAAACATTCAGTACTTC.

CDR3 sequence: CASSLIATDTQYF. Written as DNA, the CDR3 is TGTGCCAGCAGCTTAATCGCCACAGATACGCAGTATTTT. The rearrangement uses TRBV11-2 and TRBJ2-3; D is unresolved. The germline V gene encodes CDR1 SGHAT and CDR2 FQNNGV. The CDR3 is 13 amino acids. V lost 2 bases and J 2 bases, leaving 5 bases between the germline ends.

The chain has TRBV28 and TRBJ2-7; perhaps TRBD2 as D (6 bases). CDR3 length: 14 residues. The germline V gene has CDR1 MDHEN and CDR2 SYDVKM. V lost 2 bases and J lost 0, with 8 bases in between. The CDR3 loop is CASSLGGSSYEQYF. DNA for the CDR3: TGTGCCAGCAGTTTAGGGGGGTCCTCCTACGAGCAGTACTTC. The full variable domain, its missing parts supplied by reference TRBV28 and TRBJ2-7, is DVKVTQSSRYLVKRTGEKVFLECVQDMDHENMFWYRQDPGLGLRLIYFSYDVKMKEKGDIPEGYSVSREKKERFSLILESASTNQTSMYLCASSLGGSSYEQYFGPGTRLTVT.

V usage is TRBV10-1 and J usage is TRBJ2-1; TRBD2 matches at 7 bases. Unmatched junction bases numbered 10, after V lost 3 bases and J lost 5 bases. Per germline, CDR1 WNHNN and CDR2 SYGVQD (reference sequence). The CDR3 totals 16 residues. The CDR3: CASSESGSSGHNEQFF. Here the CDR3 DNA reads TGCGCCAGCAGTGAAAGTGGGTCTAGCGGCCACAATGAGCAGTTCTTC.

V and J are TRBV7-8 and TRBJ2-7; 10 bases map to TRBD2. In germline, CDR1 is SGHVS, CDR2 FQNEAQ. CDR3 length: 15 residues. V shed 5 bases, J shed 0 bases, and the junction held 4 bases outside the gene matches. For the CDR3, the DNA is TGTGCCAGCAGCCAACTAGCGGGGACCTCCTACGAGCAGTACGTC. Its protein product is CASSQLAGTSYEQYV.

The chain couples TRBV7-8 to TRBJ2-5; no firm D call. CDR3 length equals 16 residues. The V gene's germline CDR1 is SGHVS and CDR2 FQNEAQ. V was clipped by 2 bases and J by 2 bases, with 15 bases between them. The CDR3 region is CASSLWRLYNQETQYF. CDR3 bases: TGTGCCAGCAGCTTATGGCGCCTCTATAATCAAGAGACCCAGTACTTC. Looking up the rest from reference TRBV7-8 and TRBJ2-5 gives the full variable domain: GAGVSQSPRYKVAKRGQDVALRCDPISGHVSLFWYQQALGQGPEFLTYFQNEAQLDKSGLPSDRFFAERPEGSVSTLKIQRTQQEDSAVYLCASSLWRLYNQETQYFGPGTRLLVL.